The entry below describes one T cell receptor (beta chain). Germline V gene data show CDR1 as LGHNA and CDR2 as YNFKEQ. The V and J ends lost 3 bases and 1 base, in that order; junction bases with no gene match: 4. This CDR3 is built from 15 residues. Libraries were prepared by immunoSEQ multiplex PCR; TCRdb keeps only in-frame clonotypes and omits some of them. The sample includes fewer than 400,000 clones, around 90% of them seen just once. These data come from a study of cytomegalovirus exposure and HLA in healthy donors. The TCR sequence derives from a man aged 25-40 years in good health and CMV-seronegative. The chain employs TRBV4-2 and TRBJ2-5, with 8 bases aligning to TRBD2. The sequenced sample was PBMCs. CDR3 loop: CASSHPGGFQETQYF. Written as DNA, the CDR3 is TGTGCCAGCAGCCACCCGGGGGGGTTCCAAGAGACCCAGTACTTC.